Following are 4 T cell receptor beta chains from one sample sequenced in a study of blood T cell repertoires in COVID-19. Here immunoSEQ multiplex PCR was the method, and the copy in TCRdb shows in-frame clones only, minus some. Of about half a million clones in the sample, around 85% were seen once. The specimen sequenced was peripheral blood. The receptors shown here come from a human donor in a cohort sampled during active COVID-19.

This chain links TRBV6-5 with TRBJ1-2; D perhaps matches TRBD1 (5 bases). CDR3 size: 12 residues. Trimming took off 4 bases at V and 8 bases at J, with 11 bases between the two ends. Per germline, CDR1 MNHEY and CDR2 SVGAGI. The CDR3 reads CASSFQEGGYTF. For the CDR3, the DNA is TGTGCCAGCAGTTTTCAGGAGGGGGGCTACACCTTC.

This clone was seen a few times. This sequence joins TRBV3-1 (or the pseudogene TRBV3-2) and TRBJ2-1; 7 nucleotides agree with TRBD2. Germline V gene lookup returns CDR1 LGHDT and CDR2 YNNKEL (reference sequence). This CDR3 has 15 residues. The ends lost 4 bases at V and 6 bases at J; junction bases unmatched: 9. The CDR3 region has the DNA TGTGCCAGCAGCCTGTGGACTAGTGTCTCCAATGAGCAGTTCTTC. It specifies CASSLWTSVSNEQFF.

The chain links TRBV5-1 to TRBJ2-5, with D possibly matching TRBD2 (6 bases). Trimming pared 0 bases from V and 9 bases from J, leaving 15 bases between. Per the germline V gene, CDR1 is SGHRS and CDR2 is YFSETQ. The length of the CDR3 is 14 residues. The CDR3 here is CASSLEEGRRAQYF. CDR3 coding DNA: TGCGCCAGCAGCTTGGAGGAGGGAAGGAGGGCCCAGTACTTC.

The sample holds one count of this clone. The chain uses TRBV10-3 and TRBJ1-2; 7 bases match TRBD1. Germline V CDR1 and CDR2: ENHRY, SYGVKD. V was clipped by 3 bases and J by 0 bases; unmatched bases: 4. This CDR3 is built from 15 residues. The CDR3 region has the DNA TGTGCCATCAGTGAAAAGGGGGCGCCTAACTATGGCTACACCTTC. As protein: CAISEKGAPNYGYTF.